The entry below gives a single T cell receptor (beta chain) sequence along with its context. Antigen: not known. V was shortened by 6 bases and J by 2 bases, with 6 bases between the two germline ends. The V gene's germline CDR1 is DFQATT and CDR2 SNEGSKA (reference sequence). The CDR3 contains 11 residues. The method was immunoSEQ multiplex PCR; TCRdb's version includes in-frame clones alone and lacks a portion of them. The data contain more than 80,000 clones, around 88% of them seen just once; the ten biggest clones take up around 1.5%. This specimen comes from a study of lymphopenia after photon versus proton radiotherapy. Study-wide findings and caveats: Authors raise, but do not show, better survival with proton therapy. After lymphocyte nadir, photon-treated repertoires showed oligoclonal expansion, especially CD8+ Temra. Proton therapy kept repertoires fairly stable, unlike photons, which gained effector/memory cells.

The clonotype comes from a man in his sixties with pancreatic cancer. Sequences were derived from peripheral blood, sampled from a patient treated with proton-based radiotherapy. V gene TRBV20-1 combines with J gene TRBJ2-3, with D perhaps TRBD1 (5 bases). The CDR3 loop reads CSADNTDTQYF. CDR3 coding DNA: TGCAGTGCGGACAACACAGATACGCAGTATTTT.